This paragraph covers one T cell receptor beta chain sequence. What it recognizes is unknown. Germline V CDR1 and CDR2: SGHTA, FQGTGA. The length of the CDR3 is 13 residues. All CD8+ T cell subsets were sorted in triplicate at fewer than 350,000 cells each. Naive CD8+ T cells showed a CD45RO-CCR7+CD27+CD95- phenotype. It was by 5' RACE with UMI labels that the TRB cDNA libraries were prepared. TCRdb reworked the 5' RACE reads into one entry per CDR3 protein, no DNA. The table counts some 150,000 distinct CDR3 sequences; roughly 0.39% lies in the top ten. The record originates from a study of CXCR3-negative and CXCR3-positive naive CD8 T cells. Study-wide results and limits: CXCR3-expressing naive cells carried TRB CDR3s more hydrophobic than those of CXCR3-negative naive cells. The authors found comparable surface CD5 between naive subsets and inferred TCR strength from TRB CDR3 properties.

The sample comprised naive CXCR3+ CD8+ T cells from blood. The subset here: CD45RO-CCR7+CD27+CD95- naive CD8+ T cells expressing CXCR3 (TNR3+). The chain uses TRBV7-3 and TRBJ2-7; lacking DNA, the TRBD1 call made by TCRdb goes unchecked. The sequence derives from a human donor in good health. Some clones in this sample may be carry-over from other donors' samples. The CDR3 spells CASSPWTGYEQYF.